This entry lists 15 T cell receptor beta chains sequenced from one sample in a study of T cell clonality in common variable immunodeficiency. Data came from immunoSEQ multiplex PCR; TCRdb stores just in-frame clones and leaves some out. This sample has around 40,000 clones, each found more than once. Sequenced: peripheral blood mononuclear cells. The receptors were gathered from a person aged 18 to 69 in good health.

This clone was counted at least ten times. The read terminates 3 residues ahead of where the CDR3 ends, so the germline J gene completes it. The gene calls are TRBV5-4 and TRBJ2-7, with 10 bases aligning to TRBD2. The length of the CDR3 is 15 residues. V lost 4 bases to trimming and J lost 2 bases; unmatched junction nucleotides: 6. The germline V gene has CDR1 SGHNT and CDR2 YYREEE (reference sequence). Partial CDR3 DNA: TGTGCCAGCAGCGCCGGACTAGCGGAGACCTACGAG. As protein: CASSAGLAETYE. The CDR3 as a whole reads CASSAGLAETYEQYF.

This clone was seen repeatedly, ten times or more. The CDR3 bases that were read are TGTGCCATCAGTGAGTCGACAGGGGGAGGCAATCAGCCC. Amino acid sequence: CAISESTGGGNQP. Given in full, the CDR3 is CAISESTGGGNQPQHF. The rearrangement uses TRBV10-3 and TRBJ1-5, with 9 bases aligning to TRBD1. The read stops 3 residues short of the end of the CDR3; the missing end is completed from the germline J gene. Germline V gene lookup returns CDR1 ENHRY and CDR2 SYGVKD. The CDR3 sequence is 16 residues long. V lost 0 bases, J lost 2 bases, and 2 bases stayed unmatched.

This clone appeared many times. This chain's CDR3 is CASSPPTGRNTEAFF. CDR3 DNA (partial): TGTGCCAGCAGCCCACCGACAGGGAGGAACACTGAA. The gene calls are TRBV7-8 and TRBJ1-1, with TRBD1 matching 7 bases. The DNA ends 3 residues before the CDR3 does, and the rest of the CDR3 is filled in from the germline J gene. The length of the CDR3 is 15 residues. Trimming at V came to 5 bases and at J to 1 base, leaving 7 bases not matched to a gene. Germline CDR1 is SGHVS and CDR2 is FQNEAQ.

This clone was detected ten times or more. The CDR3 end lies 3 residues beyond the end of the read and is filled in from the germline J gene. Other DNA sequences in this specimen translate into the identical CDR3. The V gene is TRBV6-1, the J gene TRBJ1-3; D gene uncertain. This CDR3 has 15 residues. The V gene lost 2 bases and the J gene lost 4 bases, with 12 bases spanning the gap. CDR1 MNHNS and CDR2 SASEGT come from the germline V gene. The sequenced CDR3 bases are TGTGCCAGCAGTGAATTCACGGTTATCGGAAACACC. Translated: CASSEFTVIGNT. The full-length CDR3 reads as CASSEFTVIGNTIYF.

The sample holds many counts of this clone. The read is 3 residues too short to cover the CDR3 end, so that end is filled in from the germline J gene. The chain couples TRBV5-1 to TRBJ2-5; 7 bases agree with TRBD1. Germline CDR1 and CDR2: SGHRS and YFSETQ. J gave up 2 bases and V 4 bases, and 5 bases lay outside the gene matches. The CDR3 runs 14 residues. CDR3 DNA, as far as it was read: TGCGCCAGCAGCCAGAGGGGACAGCAAGAGACC. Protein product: CASSQRGQQET. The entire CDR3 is CASSQRGQQETQYF.

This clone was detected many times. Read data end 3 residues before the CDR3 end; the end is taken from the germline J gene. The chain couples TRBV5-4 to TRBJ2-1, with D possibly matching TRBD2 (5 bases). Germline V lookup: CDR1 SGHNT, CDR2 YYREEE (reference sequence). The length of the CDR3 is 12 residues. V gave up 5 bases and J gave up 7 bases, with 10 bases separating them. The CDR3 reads CASRASINEQFF. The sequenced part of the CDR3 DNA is TGTGCCAGCAGGGCTAGCATTAATGAG. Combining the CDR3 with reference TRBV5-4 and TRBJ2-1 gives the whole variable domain ETGVTQSPTHLIKTRGQQVTLRCSSQSGHNTVSWYQQALGQGPQFIFQYYREEENGRGNFPPRFSGLQFPNYSSELNVNALELDDSALYLCASRASINEQFFGPGTRLTVL.

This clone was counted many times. The CDR3 here is CASSLRWVRVSRQEVNEQFF. Incomplete CDR3 DNA: TGTGCCAGTAGCCTAAGGTGGGTCAGGGTAAGCCGTCAGGAGGTTAATGAG. This chain connects TRBV19 to TRBJ2-1, with D possibly being TRBD1 or TRBD2 (5 bases each). With the read ending 3 residues before the CDR3 end, the germline J gene is used to fill in that end. V shed 6 bases and J shed 7 bases, with 34 bases lying between them. This CDR3 has 20 amino acids. Germline V gene data show CDR1 as LNHDA and CDR2 as SQIVND (reference sequence).

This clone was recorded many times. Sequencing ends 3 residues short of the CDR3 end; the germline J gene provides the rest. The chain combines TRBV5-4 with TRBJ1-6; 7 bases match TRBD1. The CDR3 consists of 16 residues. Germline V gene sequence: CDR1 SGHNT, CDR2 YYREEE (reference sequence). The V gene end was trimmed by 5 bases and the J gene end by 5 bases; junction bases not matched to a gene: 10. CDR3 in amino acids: CASRINRDSNNSPLHF. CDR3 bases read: TGTGCCAGCAGAATTAACCGGGACAGCAATAATTCACCC.

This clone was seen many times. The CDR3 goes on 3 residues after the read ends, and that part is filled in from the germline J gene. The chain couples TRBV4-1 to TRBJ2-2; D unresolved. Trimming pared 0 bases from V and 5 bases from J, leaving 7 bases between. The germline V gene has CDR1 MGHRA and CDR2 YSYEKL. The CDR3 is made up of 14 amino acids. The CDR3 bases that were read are TGCGCCAGCAGCCAAGATCCAGAGACCGGGGAG. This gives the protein CASSQDPETGE. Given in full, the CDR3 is CASSQDPETGELFF.

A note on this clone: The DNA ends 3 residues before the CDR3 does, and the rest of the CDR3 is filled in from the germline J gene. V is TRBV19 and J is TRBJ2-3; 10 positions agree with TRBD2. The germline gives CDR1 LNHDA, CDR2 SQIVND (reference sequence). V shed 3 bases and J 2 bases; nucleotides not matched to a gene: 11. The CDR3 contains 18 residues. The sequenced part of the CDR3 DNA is TGTGCCAGTAGTATGGAATGGACTAGCGGCAAATACACAGATACG. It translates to CASSMEWTSGKYTDT. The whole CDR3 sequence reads CASSMEWTSGKYTDTQYF.

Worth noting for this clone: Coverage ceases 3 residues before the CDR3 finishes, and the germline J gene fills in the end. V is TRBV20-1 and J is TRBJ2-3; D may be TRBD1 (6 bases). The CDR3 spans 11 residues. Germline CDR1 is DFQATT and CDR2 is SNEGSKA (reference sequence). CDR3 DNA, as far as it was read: TGCAGTGTAGGGGGTCAAGAGACG. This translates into CSVGGQET. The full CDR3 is CSVGGQETQYF.

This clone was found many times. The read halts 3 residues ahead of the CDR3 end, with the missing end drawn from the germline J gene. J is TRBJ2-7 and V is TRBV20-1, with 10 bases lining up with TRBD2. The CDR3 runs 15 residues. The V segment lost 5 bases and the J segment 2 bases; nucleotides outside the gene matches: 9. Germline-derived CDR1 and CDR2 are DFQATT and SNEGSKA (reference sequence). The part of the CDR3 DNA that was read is TGCAGTGCTCCCGGCAGGACTAGCGGTACCTACGAG. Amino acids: CSAPGRTSGTYE. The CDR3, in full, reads CSAPGRTSGTYEQYF.

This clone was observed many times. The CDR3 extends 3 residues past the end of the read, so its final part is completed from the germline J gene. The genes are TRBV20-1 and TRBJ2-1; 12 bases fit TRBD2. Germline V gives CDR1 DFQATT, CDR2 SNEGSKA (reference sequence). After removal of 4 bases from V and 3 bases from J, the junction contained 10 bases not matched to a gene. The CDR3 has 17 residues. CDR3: CSATPGLAGQNYNEQFF. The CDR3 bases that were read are TGCAGTGCTACCCCGGGACTAGCGGGTCAGAACTACAATGAG.

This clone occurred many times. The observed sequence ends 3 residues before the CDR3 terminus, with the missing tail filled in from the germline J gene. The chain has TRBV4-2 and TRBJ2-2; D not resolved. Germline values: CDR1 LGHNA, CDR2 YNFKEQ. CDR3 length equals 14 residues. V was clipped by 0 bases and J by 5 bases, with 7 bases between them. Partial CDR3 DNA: TGTGCCAGCAGCCAAGATTGGGCGACCGGGGAG. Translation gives CASSQDWATGE. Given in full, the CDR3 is CASSQDWATGELFF.

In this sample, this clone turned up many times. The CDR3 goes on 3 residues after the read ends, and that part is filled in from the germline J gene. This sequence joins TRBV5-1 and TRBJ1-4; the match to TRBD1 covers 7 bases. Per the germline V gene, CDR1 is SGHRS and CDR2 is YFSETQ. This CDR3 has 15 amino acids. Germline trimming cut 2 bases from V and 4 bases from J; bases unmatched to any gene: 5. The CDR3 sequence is CASSLTTGVNEKLFF. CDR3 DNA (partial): TGCGCCAGCAGCTTAACCACAGGGGTTAATGAAAAA.